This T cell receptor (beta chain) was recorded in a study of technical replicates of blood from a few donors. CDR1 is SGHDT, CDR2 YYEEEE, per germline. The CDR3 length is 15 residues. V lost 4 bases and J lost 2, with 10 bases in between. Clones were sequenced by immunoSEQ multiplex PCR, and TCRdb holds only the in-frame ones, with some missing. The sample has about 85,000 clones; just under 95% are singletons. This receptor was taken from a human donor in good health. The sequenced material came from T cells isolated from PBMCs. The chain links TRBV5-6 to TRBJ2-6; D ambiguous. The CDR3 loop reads CASSPTLTGANVLTF. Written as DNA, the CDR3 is TGTGCCAGCAGCCCGACACTGACTGGGGCCAACGTCCTGACTTTC.